The 2 T cell receptor beta chains given below trace back to one sample, sequenced in a study of T cell changes during pregnancy in multiple sclerosis. Assay: immunoSEQ multiplex PCR; the TCRdb copy retains only in-frame clones and omits some. The data show over 45,000 clones, over 80% seen once. The material was CD4+ T cells from peripheral blood mononuclear cells, obtained after pregnancy. The receptors stem from a female donor with multiple sclerosis, enrolled in a pregnancy study.

This clone showed up just once. V and J are TRBV5-8 and TRBJ2-1, with 9 nucleotides matching TRBD1. V lost 4 bases, J lost 8 bases, and 13 bases stayed unmatched. Germline CDR1 SGHTS, CDR2 YDEGEE. CDR3 length: 16 residues. The chain's CDR3 is CASSLRGGQGQDEQFF. CDR3 nucleotides: TGTGCCAGCAGCCTGAGAGGGGGACAGGGTCAGGATGAGCAGTTCTTC.

V and J are TRBV5-1 and TRBJ2-3, with 7 positions matching TRBD1. This CDR3 has 16 amino acids. The trim removed 4 bases at V and 4 bases at J, leaving 12 bases unmatched. Germline values: CDR1 SGHRS, CDR2 YFSETQ. The CDR3 spells CASSPGWETGPDTQYF. The CDR3 coding sequence is TGCGCCAGCAGCCCTGGGTGGGAGACAGGGCCAGATACGCAGTATTTT. Using reference TRBV5-1 and TRBJ2-3 for the parts outside the CDR3, the full variable domain is KAGVTQTPRYLIKTRGQQVTLSCSPISGHRSVSWYQQTPGQGLQFLFEYFSETQRNKGNFPGRFSGRQFSNSRSEMNVSTLELGDSALYLCASSPGWETGPDTQYFGPGTRLTVL.